The 17 T cell receptor beta chains below were found in one sample sequenced in a study of shared clonotypes between healthy human individuals (dated by TCRdb to about 2020). To prepare the library, the immunoSEQ multiplex PCR assay was applied. Entries here come from immuneACCESS through TCRdb and include only in-frame sequences with V and J called. Some clones fail to appear in such tables; in the studies checked, an unresolved V gene covers under half of the shortfall, and the cause of the remainder is unknown. The sample contains more than 2 million clones, just under 95% of them found a single time. The ten top clones hold around 1.1% of the sample. CD8 naive samples were CD45RO-negative cells positively selected for CCR7, giving a CD45RA+CCR7+ population that excluded TemRA cells. The sample comprised naive CD8+ T cells sorted from blood. In light of the paper, this sample's cell subset or site label describes: CD45RA+CCR7+. The receptors derive from a young man in good health.

The CDR3 bases are TGTGCCAGCAGTTTATCGCAGGGGGATTTAGATAATTACGAGCAGTACTTC. It yields the protein CASSLSQGDLDNYEQYF. V usage is TRBV27 and J usage is TRBJ2-7; 7 nucleotides agree with TRBD1. The CDR3 has 17 residues. The V and J ends lost 0 bases and 4 bases, in that order; junction bases with no gene match: 12. Per germline, CDR1 MNHEY and CDR2 SMNVEV (reference sequence).

CDR3 in DNA: TGCAGCGCCACCGTTGGGGAGCAGTACTTC. Amino acid sequence: CSATVGEQYF. This sequence joins TRBV29-1 and TRBJ2-7, with D hard to call. V lost 7 bases to trimming and J lost 7 bases, with 11 bases between them. CDR3 size: 10 residues. Germline V gives CDR1 SQVTM, CDR2 ANQGSEA.

This chain uses TRBV9 with TRBJ2-3; 9 bases match TRBD2. The CDR3 length is 16 residues. Germline CDR1 SGDLS, CDR2 YYNGEE. The trim removed 4 bases at V and 3 bases at J, leaving 9 bases unmatched. CDR3 residues: CASSSRGRASTDTQYF. CDR3 DNA: TGTGCCAGCAGCAGTCGCGGGAGGGCCTCTACAGATACGCAGTATTTT.

The genes are TRBV28 and TRBJ1-4; D gene unclear. Germline CDR1 and CDR2: MDHEN and SYDVKM. This CDR3 contains 14 residues. V dropped 3 bases and J dropped 8 bases, with 13 bases sitting between them. The CDR3 DNA reads TGTGCCAGCAGTTTCGCTACTGGCGAGGAAAAACTGTTTTTT. Protein sequence: CASSFATGEEKLFF.

The V gene is TRBV19, the J gene TRBJ1-5, with TRBD1 matching 8 bases. V was pared by 8 bases and J by 4 bases, with 10 bases of the junction left unmatched. The CDR3 extends over 15 amino acids. The germline gives CDR1 LNHDA, CDR2 SQIVND (reference sequence). The CDR3 sequence: CASALQGELNQPQHF. The CDR3, as DNA: TGTGCCAGTGCCTTACAGGGGGAGTTGAATCAGCCCCAGCATTTT.

This chain joins TRBV7-9 and TRBJ1-1; D is perhaps TRBD1 (5 bases). This CDR3 comprises 15 residues. Trimming left V 1 base short and J 10 bases short, with 19 bases between. The germline gives CDR1 SEHNR, CDR2 FQNEAQ (reference sequence). The CDR3 nucleotides are TGTGCCAGCAGCTTAGTGGGGGACCCCAGCTTGGGAGCTTTCTTT. Its translation is CASSLVGDPSLGAFF.

The chain recombines TRBV19 with TRBJ2-7; D gene uncertain. Per germline, CDR1 LNHDA and CDR2 SQIVND (reference sequence). The CDR3 runs 13 residues. The ends were cut back, 5 bases at V and 5 bases at J, with 13 bases in the middle. The CDR3 reads CASSARTGHEQYF. CDR3 nucleotide sequence: TGTGCCAGTAGTGCCCGAACCGGCCACGAGCAGTACTTC.

A remark on this clone: In the same sample, other DNA sequences code for this CDR3. The rearrangement links TRBV7-9 to TRBJ1-1; the match to TRBD1 covers 11 bases. Per germline, CDR1 SEHNR and CDR2 FQNEAQ (reference sequence). The CDR3 runs 15 residues. Losses at the gene ends were 3 bases for V and 4 bases for J; bases not matched to a gene: 4. The CDR3 bases are TGTGCCAGCAGCTTCCTTGGGACAGGGGGCACTGAAGCTTTCTTT. This sequence encodes CASSFLGTGGTEAFF.

In its sample, this clone was seen once. The gene calls are TRBV7-8 and TRBJ2-7; D is perhaps TRBD1 or TRBD2 (6 bases each). Between the trimmed V and J ends, which lost 4 bases and 2 bases, there was a span of 9 bases. This CDR3 has 13 residues. Germline V gene lookup returns CDR1 SGHVS and CDR2 FQNEAQ. In nucleotides, the CDR3 is TGTGCCAGCAGCTACAGGGAGGCCTACGAGCAGTACTTC. The encoded protein is CASSYREAYEQYF.

J is TRBJ2-5 and V is TRBV7-9; D might be TRBD1 or TRBD2, each matching 5 bases. Trimming cost V 0 bases and J 4 bases, with 9 bases left between them. Per the germline V gene, CDR1 is SEHNR and CDR2 is FQNEAQ (reference sequence). This CDR3 comprises 14 residues. CDR3 protein: CASSLAGTPETQYF. In nucleotides, the CDR3 is TGTGCCAGCAGCTTAGCTGGGACCCCAGAGACCCAGTACTTC.

The V and J genes are TRBV27 and TRBJ2-7, with D tentatively TRBD1 (6 bases). The CDR3 runs to 15 residues. Looked up from germline, CDR1 is MNHEY and CDR2 is SMNVEV (reference sequence). The V end was cut by 5 bases, the J end by 3 bases, with 17 bases between. The CDR3 spells CASSLTQTGYYEQYF. CDR3 nucleotide sequence: TGTGCCAGCAGTCTAACTCAGACAGGCTACTACGAGCAGTACTTC.

This clone was seen only once. The J gene is TRBJ2-2, the V gene TRBV7-2, with D perhaps TRBD1 or TRBD2 (6 bases each). V lost 1 base, J lost 9 bases, and 12 bases lay in between. Germline V gene lookup returns CDR1 SGHTA and CDR2 FQGNSA. The CDR3 consists of 14 residues. CDR3 in amino acids: CASSLDGGAWELFF. CDR3 DNA sequence: TGTGCCAGCAGCTTAGACGGGGGCGCGTGGGAGCTGTTTTTT. Full variable domain (rest looked up from reference TRBV7-2 and TRBJ2-2): GAGVSQSPSNKVTEKGKDVELRCDPISGHTALYWYRQSLGQGLEFLIYFQGNSAPDKSGLPSDRFSAERTGGSVSTLTIQRTQQEDSAVYLCASSLDGGAWELFFGEGSRLTVL.

The rearrangement joins TRBV19 to TRBJ2-1; TRBD2 matches 11 bases. The CDR3 totals 15 residues. The germline gives CDR1 LNHDA, CDR2 SQIVND (reference sequence). With 3 bases clipped from V and 7 bases from J, the junction kept 5 bases outside the gene matches. CDR3 nucleotide sequence: TGTGCCAGTAGTATTAGCGGGGGGGCCGAAAATGAGCAGTTCTTC. Amino acid sequence: CASSISGGAENEQFF. Full variable domain (missing parts from reference TRBV19 and TRBJ2-1): DGGITQSPKYLFRKEGQNVTLSCEQNLNHDAMYWYRQDPGQGLRLIYYSQIVNDFQKGDIAEGYSVSREKKESFPLTVTSAQKNPTAFYLCASSISGGAENEQFFGPGTRLTVL.

The J gene is TRBJ2-2, the V gene TRBV30, with 8 bases that match TRBD2. The CDR3 totals 14 residues. Per germline, CDR1 GTSNPN and CDR2 SVGIG (reference sequence). V shed 5 bases and J 7 bases; nucleotides not matched to a gene: 9. CDR3 in amino acids: CAWQGTSWGGELFF. As DNA, the CDR3 is TGTGCCTGGCAAGGGACTAGTTGGGGCGGGGAGCTGTTTTTT.

Note on this clone: The same CDR3 is also encoded by other DNA sequences in this sample. J is TRBJ1-1 and V is TRBV10-3; D unresolved. The V end was cut by 11 bases, the J end by 0 bases, with 10 bases between. CDR3 size: 12 residues. From germline, CDR1 is ENHRY and CDR2 SYGVKD. The CDR3 region has the DNA TGTGCCGTCATGGGTGTGAACACTGAAGCTTTCTTT. It encodes CAVMGVNTEAFF.

Here the CDR3 reads CASSLAGSSGALYEQYF. The CDR3 DNA follows: TGTGCCAGCAGCTTAGCAGGTTCCAGCGGGGCCCTCTACGAGCAGTACTTC. This rearrangement joins TRBV7-9 to TRBJ2-7; 7 positions agree with TRBD2. Germline V CDR1 and CDR2: SEHNR, FQNEAQ (reference sequence). This CDR3 region has 17 residues. The V gene end was trimmed by 0 bases and the J gene end by 3 bases; junction bases not matched to a gene: 11.

This sequence joins TRBV27 and TRBJ2-1; D is possibly TRBD2 (5 bases). The CDR3 is made up of 16 amino acids. Looked up from germline, CDR1 is MNHEY and CDR2 is SMNVEV (reference sequence). The germline V and J ends were trimmed by 0 bases and 7 bases, with 16 bases remaining between them. The CDR3 loop is CASSLSPGTYMNEQFF. CDR3 DNA sequence: TGTGCCAGCAGTTTATCTCCGGGAACCTATATGAATGAGCAGTTCTTC.